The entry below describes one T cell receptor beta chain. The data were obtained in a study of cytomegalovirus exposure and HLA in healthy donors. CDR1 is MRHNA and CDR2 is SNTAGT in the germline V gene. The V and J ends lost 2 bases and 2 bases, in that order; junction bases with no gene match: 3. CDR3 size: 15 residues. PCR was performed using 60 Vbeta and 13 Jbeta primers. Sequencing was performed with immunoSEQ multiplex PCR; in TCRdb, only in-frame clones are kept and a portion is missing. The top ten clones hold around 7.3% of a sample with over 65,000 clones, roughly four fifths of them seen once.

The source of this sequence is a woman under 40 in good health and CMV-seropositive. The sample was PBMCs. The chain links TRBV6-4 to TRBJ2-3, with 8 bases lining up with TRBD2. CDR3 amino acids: CASSDGTSDTDTQYF. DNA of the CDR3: TGTGCCAGCAGTGACGGGACTAGTGACACAGATACGCAGTATTTT.